The rows below give T cell receptor beta chains drawn from one sample of a study of T cell responses to AZD1222 COVID-19 vaccine. Some clones are missing from TCRdb's copy, which holds only in-frame ones; the method was immunoSEQ multiplex PCR. The sample includes 150,000 or so clones, 80% to 95% of them seen just once. The source was peripheral blood, collected on day 0 of AZD1222 vaccination. The receptors stem from an adult in good health. The CDR3 runs from the conserved cysteine through the conserved F or W. D genes are given only for firm matches.

v_call	j_call	d_call	cdr3_aa	cdr3_nt
TRBV4-3	TRBJ2-2	TRBD1	CASGPGTGIGGELFF	TGCGCCAGCGGACCCGGGACAGGGATTGGCGGGGAGCTGTTTTTT
TRBV28	TRBJ2-7	NA	CASSLDQGLYEQYF	TGTGCCAGCAGTTTAGATCAGGGGTTGTACGAGCAGTACTTC
TRBV20-1	TRBJ1-1	NA	CSASSLTADEAFF	TGCAGTGCTAGTTCGCTTACCGCGGATGAAGCTTTCTTT
TRBV10-3	TRBJ2-1	NA	CAIRAVSYNEQFF	TGTGCCATCAGGGCCGTGTCCTACAATGAGCAGTTCTTC
TRBV6-1	TRBJ1-1	TRBD1	CASSEERQGASEAFF	TGTGCCAGCAGTGAGGAAAGGCAGGGGGCGAGTGAAGCTTTCTTT
TRBV21-1	TRBJ1-3	NA	CASSSKGLGSGNTIYF	TGTGCCAGCAGCTCCAAGGGCCTGGGATCTGGAAACACCATATATTTT
TRBV19	TRBJ1-1	NA	CASSMGGYTEAFF	TGTGCCAGTAGTATGGGAGGGTACACTGAAGCTTTCTTT
TRBV6-2/TRBV6-3	TRBJ2-1	TRBD2	CASSRLAGGWNEQFF	TGTGCCAGCAGCCGACTAGCGGGAGGGTGGAATGAGCAGTTCTTC
TRBV6-6	TRBJ1-2	NA	CASSLPLLYYGYTF	TGTGCCAGCAGTTTACCGCTGTTGTACTATGGCTACACCTTC
TRBV19	TRBJ2-1	NA	CASSIGGQGLANEQFF	TGTGCCAGTAGTATAGGGGGACAGGGACTAGCGAATGAGCAGTTCTTC
TRBV5-6	TRBJ2-3	TRBD2	CASSFGGTRLTDTQYF	TGTGCCAGCAGCTTTGGTGGGACTAGATTAACAGATACGCAGTATTTT
TRBV2	TRBJ1-4	NA	CASRYKDSFTVATNEKLFF	TGTGCCAGCAGATATAAAGACAGTTTTACAGTTGCAACTAATGAAAAACTGTTTTTT
TRBV2	TRBJ1-5	NA	CASSDSSGEGQPQHF	TGTGCCAGCAGTGACAGTTCAGGGGAGGGACAGCCCCAGCATTTT
TRBV6-2/TRBV6-3	TRBJ2-3	NA	CASSSGPGPDTQYF	TGTGCCAGCAGCTCGGGCCCGGGACCAGATACGCAGTATTTT
TRBV7-8	TRBJ2-3	NA	CASSLTDTQYF	TGTGCCAGCAGCCTCACAGATACGCAGTATTTT
TRBV30	TRBJ1-4	NA	CAWMVNEKLFF	TGTGCCTGGATGGTTAATGAAAAACTGTTTTTT
TRBV5-6	TRBJ2-1	NA	CASSLGWGDNEQFF	TGTGCCAGCAGCTTGGGGTGGGGGGACAATGAGCAGTTCTTC
TRBV19	TRBJ1-3	NA	CASTKDRNSGNTIYF	TGTGCCAGTACTAAGGACAGAAACTCTGGAAACACCATATATTTT
TRBV3-1/TRBV3-2	TRBJ1-1	NA	CASSQSLNTEAFF	TGTGCCAGCAGCCAGTCCCTGAACACTGAAGCTTTCTTT
TRBV11-1	TRBJ1-6	NA	CASSFPDSPLHF	TGTGCCAGCAGCTTCCCCGATTCACCCCTCCACTTT
TRBV27	TRBJ2-7	NA	CASSFQGGHEQYF	TGTGCCAGCAGTTTCCAGGGGGGGCACGAGCAGTACTTC
TRBV29-1	TRBJ2-7	TRBD2	CSVGTSSYEQYF	TGCAGCGTTGGGACTAGCTCCTACGAGCAGTACTTC
TRBV19	TRBJ2-3	NA	CASSINSLTDTQYF	TGTGCCAGTAGTATAAACAGCCTCACAGATACGCAGTATTTT
TRBV5-6	TRBJ2-7	TRBD1	CASSRRDRIYEQYF	TGTGCCAGCAGCCGACGGGACAGGATCTACGAGCAGTACTTC
TRBV5-4	TRBJ1-1	NA	CASSLVAGSVSQTEAFF	TGTGCCAGCAGCCTGGTGGCAGGTTCAGTCTCACAGACTGAAGCTTTCTTT
TRBV12-5	TRBJ2-5	TRBD2	CASGQTSSSGETQYF	TGTGCTAGTGGTCAAACTAGCTCTAGCGGAGAGACCCAGTACTTC
TRBV5-8	TRBJ1-6	NA	CASSQNRGAQDSPLHF	TGTGCCAGCAGCCAGAATCGGGGGGCGCAGGATTCACCCCTCCACTTT
TRBV20-1	TRBJ1-5	NA	CSASEVDQPQHF	TGCAGTGCTAGTGAGGTGGATCAGCCCCAGCATTTT
TRBV29-1	TRBJ1-3	NA	CSVTQISGNTIYF	TGCAGCGTTACGCAAATCTCTGGAAACACCATATATTTT